Here is one T cell receptor beta chain with its context. These data come from a study of monozygotic twins with inflammatory bowel disease. The CDR3 extends over 17 amino acids. Per-sample cDNA came from eight separate reactions. TCRdb derives one entry per CDR3 protein from the 5' RACE reads, leaving out DNA. This sample's table has approximately 330,000 distinct CDR3 sequences. The material sequenced was blood. The V call is TRBV1, the J call TRBJ2-7; absent DNA, TCRdb's TRBD1 call cannot be checked. TRBV1 is annotated as a pseudogene. This receptor was obtained from a human donor with ulcerative colitis or Crohn's disease, or a healthy co-twin of an affected twin (not recorded which). The CDR3 here is CTSSHLRDRYTRTWQYF.